This T cell receptor (beta chain) appears in the sequencing data of a study of cytomegalovirus exposure and HLA in healthy donors. PCR involved 60 Vbeta and 13 Jbeta primers. Assay used: immunoSEQ multiplex PCR; TCRdb lists only in-frame clones, some missing. Among over 150,000 clones listed, more than 75% were seen once. The sample taken for sequencing was PBMCs. The clonotype originates from a man under 40 in good health and CMV-seropositive.

The CDR3 loop is CASSDRANYGYTF. DNA for the CDR3: TGTGCCAGCAGCGACAGGGCCAACTATGGCTACACCTTC. The chain is built from TRBV6-5 and TRBJ1-2; 7 nucleotides agree with TRBD1. The germline CDR1 and CDR2 sequences are MNHEY and SVGAGI. V lost 6 bases to trimming and J lost 2 bases; unmatched junction nucleotides: 3. The CDR3 contains 13 residues.